This T cell receptor beta chain was profiled in a study of tumor and adjacent non-tumor tissue in lung cancer. Study details: Patients comprised 12 adenocarcinoma, a couple of squamous cell carcinoma and 1 small cell lung cancer. Overall study results and limits: Tumor TCR diversity, when higher, was linked to shorter survival. Significantly higher TCR diversity was found in tumor than normal lung.

The library came from three nested PCR rounds adapted from ARM-PCR protocols. TCRdb re-derived calls from the multiplex PCR reads in MiXCR, one entry per CDR3 protein. The sample carries more than 60,000 distinct CDR3 sequences, around 77% recorded once. This clonotype is large (0.1 to 1%) by share. Its antigen is unknown. No cell sorting was done before RNA was extracted from the tissue. The sample comprised lung tumor tissue. The TCR sequence derives from a woman aged 45 to 65 with non-small cell lung cancer.

CDR3 coding DNA: TGTGCCAGCAGTTCAGCTCCGGGACAGGGAGCAGATACGCAGTATTTT. Translation: CASSSAPGQGADTQYF. This rearrangement joins TRBV6-1 to TRBJ2-3; 9 bases map to TRBD1. CDR1 MNHNS and CDR2 SASEGT come from the germline V gene. The CDR3 extends over 16 amino acids. J lost 4 bases, V lost 5 bases, and 10 bases had no gene match.